This T cell receptor beta chain came from a study of blood T cell repertoires in COVID-19 (dated by TCRdb to the early 2020s). For context, the study as a whole: Collaborator samples came from the United States, Italy and Spain and covered acute and convalescent phases of COVID-19. Deeply sampled blood TCRbeta repertoires from subjects exposed to, actively infected with, or recovered from COVID-19 were included in the dataset. The prospective study material was composed of cDNA or gDNA derived from T cells, B-cell-depleted T cells, or PBMCs. Where available, HLA class I and class II types were obtained from metadata supplied by the sample provider rather than from assay-based typing. The repertoires were released in a freely available public database meant as a resource for research on the immune response to SARS-CoV-2. Sample metadata almost always included a de-identified subject ID, COVID-19 status, age in years and sex. The samples were drawn from two sources: the first 160 participants of the ongoing ImmuneRACE study, and 950 to 1,500 subjects contributed by 6 global collaborators. General study outcomes and caveats: Clinical and demographic metadata were provided uncurated, with the amount varying by source and participant.

As for this clone: Its antigen is unknown. The input lacks base qualities; no much larger clone sits a single base away.

TCRbeta CDR3 regions were amplified from genomic DNA by means of the immunoSEQ Assay, a bias-controlled multiplex PCR. The authors processed their data as follows. The number of nucleated cells in each sample was estimated by amplification of reference gene primers within the assay. Sequence reads were collapsed and filtered to measure the absolute abundance of every unique TCRbeta CDR3 rearrangement. For each sample, productive Simpson clonality was calculated by taking the square root of Simpson's diversity index across productive rearrangements. TCRdb limited this immuneACCESS table to in-frame rearrangements with V and J called. A share of clones is missing; checked studies link under half to unresolved V genes, and the rest is unexplained. Clonal size and the V and J genes are those of that table, whereas D and trimming came from the DNA. Within this sample are about 250,000 clones, with roughly four fifths of them counted one time only. 4.4% of the sample is taken by the ten largest.

CDR1 and CDR2 (ENHRY, SYGVKD) derive from the germline V gene. Compared with germline, V lacks 11 bases and J lacks 5 bases; bases without a gene match: 6. From cysteine to phenylalanine, the CDR3 is 13 amino acids long. The CDR3 DNA has 39 bases and is translated from base 1. Each collaborating institution followed its own protocols to collect whole blood in K2EDTA tubes. Collaborator samples were shipped for TCRbeta analysis as frozen whole blood, isolated PBMCs, or DNA extracted from either sample type. Sequencing was done on a sample of peripheral blood. The receptor chain draws on TRBV10-3 and TRBJ2-3; 11 central nucleotides agree with TRBD2. This clonotype originated in a man aged 50 to 60 with active or convalescent COVID-19. The CDR3 protein sequence reads: CAGSGGAEDTQYF. The nucleotide sequence reads TGTGCCGGTAGCGGGGGGGCTGAAGATACGCAGTATTTT.